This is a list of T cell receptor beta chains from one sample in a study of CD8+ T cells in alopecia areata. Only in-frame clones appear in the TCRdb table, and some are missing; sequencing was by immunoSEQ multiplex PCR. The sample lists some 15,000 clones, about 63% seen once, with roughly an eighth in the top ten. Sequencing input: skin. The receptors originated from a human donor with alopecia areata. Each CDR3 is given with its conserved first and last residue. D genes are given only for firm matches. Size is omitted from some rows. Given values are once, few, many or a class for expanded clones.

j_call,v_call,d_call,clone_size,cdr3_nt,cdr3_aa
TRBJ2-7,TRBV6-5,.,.,TGTGCCAGCAGTTACTTACGAAGCTCCTACGAGCAGTACTTC,CASSYLRSSYEQYF
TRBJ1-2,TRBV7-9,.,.,TGTGCCAGCAGCTTAGCCCTTGGGTATGAGCACACCTTC,CASSLALGYEHTF
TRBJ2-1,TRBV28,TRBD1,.,TGTGCCAGCAGATCCACCGGGACAGGGGGGCTGGAGCAGTTCTTC,CASRSTGTGGLEQFF
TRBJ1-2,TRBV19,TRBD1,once,TGTGCCAGTAGTGCCCTCCTGACAGGGAACAGCCGCTATGGCTACACCTTC,CASSALLTGNSRYGYTF
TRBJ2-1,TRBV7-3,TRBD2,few,TGTGCCAGCAGCCCGACTAGCGGGCCCAGTGGTGAGCAGTTCTTC,CASSPTSGPSGEQFF
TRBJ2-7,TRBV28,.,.,TGTGCCAGCAGTGTGAGAGGATACGAGCAGTACTTC,CASSVRGYEQYF
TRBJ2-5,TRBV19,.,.,TGTGCCAGTAGTCCCCCAGGGATGATACAGACCCAGTACTTC,CASSPPGMIQTQYF
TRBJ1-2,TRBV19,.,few,TGTGCCAGTAGTACAGGGTTCGGCTACACCTTC,CASSTGFGYTF
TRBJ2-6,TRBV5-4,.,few,TGTGCCAGCAGCGCTTCAGCTACTGGGGCCAACGTCCTGACTTTC,CASSASATGANVLTF
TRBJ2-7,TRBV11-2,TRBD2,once,TGTGCCAGCAGCTTAGGTCGCCTAGCGGGGTACTCCTACGAGCAGTACTTC,CASSLGRLAGYSYEQYF
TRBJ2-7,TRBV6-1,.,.,TGTGCCAGCAGTGAAGGTCGACACACGACGGATTACGAGCAGTACTTC,CASSEGRHTTDYEQYF
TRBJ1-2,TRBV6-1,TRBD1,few,TGTGCCAGCAGACAGACAGGGGGGGAAGGCTACACCTTC,CASRQTGGEGYTF
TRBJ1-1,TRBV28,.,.,TGTGCCAGCACCTCCCCGGCCCGTCGAAAAGGTGAAGCTTTCTTT,CASTSPARRKGEAFF
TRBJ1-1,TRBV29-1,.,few,TGCAGCGCCGCGACGTCGGGATGGGGTGTCACTGAAGCTTTCTTT,CSAATSGWGVTEAFF
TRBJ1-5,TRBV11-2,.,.,TGTGCCAGCAGCTTTACAGAAGATCAGCCCCAGCATTTT,CASSFTEDQPQHF
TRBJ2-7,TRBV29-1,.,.,TGCAGCGCCGGACACAACTACGAGCAGTACTTC,CSAGHNYEQYF
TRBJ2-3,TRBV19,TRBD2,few,TGTGCCAGTAAGGCTAGCGGGGTCACAGATACGCAGTATTTT,CASKASGVTDTQYF
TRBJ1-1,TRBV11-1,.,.,TGTGCCAGCAGCTTAGATTGGGTGAGGAACACTGAAGCTTTCTTT,CASSLDWVRNTEAFF
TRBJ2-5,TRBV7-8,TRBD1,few,TGTGCCAGCAGCTCCCGGACAGGGGGGTTGGAAGAGACCCAGTACTTC,CASSSRTGGLEETQYF
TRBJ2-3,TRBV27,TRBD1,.,TGTGCCAGCAGTCGACAGGGAACAGATACGCAGTATTTT,CASSRQGTDTQYF
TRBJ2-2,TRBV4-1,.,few,TGCGCCAGCAGCCAACCCAAGAGGGACTGGTCGATCGGGGAGCTGTTTTTT,CASSQPKRDWSIGELFF
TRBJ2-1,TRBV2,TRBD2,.,TGTGCCAGCAGTGACCCTAGCGGGAGTCAGGGCAATGAGCAGTTCTTC,CASSDPSGSQGNEQFF
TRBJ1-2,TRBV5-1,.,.,TGCGCCAGCACCGCGAACAGGGACGGCTACACCTTC,CASTANRDGYTF
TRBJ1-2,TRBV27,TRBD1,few,TGTGCCAGCAGTTTATATTCGGGACAGGGTGAGGGCTACACCTTC,CASSLYSGQGEGYTF
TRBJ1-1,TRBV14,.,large,TGTGCCAGCAGTCCAGTTTTTGAAGCTTTCTTT,CASSPVFEAFF
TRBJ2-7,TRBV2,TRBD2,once,TGTGCCAGCAAACCGGGACTAGCGGGTTACGAGCAGTACTTC,CASKPGLAGYEQYF
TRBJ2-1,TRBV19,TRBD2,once,TGTGCCAGTAGTGGGACTAGCGGGAGGGCCGGGGGCTACAATGAGCAGTTCTTC,CASSGTSGRAGGYNEQFF
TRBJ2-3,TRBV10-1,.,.,TGCGCCCCCGGGCGGGGAGATACGCAGTATTTT,CAPGRGDTQYF
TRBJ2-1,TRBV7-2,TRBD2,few,TGTGCCAGCAGCTTACGGGAGGTCTACAATGAGCAGTTCTTC,CASSLREVYNEQFF
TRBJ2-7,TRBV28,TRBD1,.,TGTGCCAGCAGTTTCGGGTCCGGGACAGGCCTAAAGGTCCACTCCTACGAGCAGTACTTC,CASSFGSGTGLKVHSYEQYF
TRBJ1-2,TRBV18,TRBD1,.,TGTGCCAGCTCAAAGTTGCCGGGACAGGGGGTCTATGGCTACACCTTC,CASSKLPGQGVYGYTF
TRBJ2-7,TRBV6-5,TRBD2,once,TGTGCCAGCAGTTACCAGACTAGCCCCTACTCCTACGAGCAGTACTTC,CASSYQTSPYSYEQYF
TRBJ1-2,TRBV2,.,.,TGTGCCAGCAGTGGTATGCAGGGATGGGGCTACACCTTC,CASSGMQGWGYTF
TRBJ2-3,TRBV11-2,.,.,TGTGCCAGCAGCTTAGATCGTGCAGATACGCAGTATTTT,CASSLDRADTQYF
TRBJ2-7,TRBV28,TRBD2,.,TGTGCCAGCAGCCCAGGGACTAGCGGGATATTAAACACCTACGAGCAGTACTTC,CASSPGTSGILNTYEQYF
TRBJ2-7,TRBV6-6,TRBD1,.,TGTGCCATCAGTGCCCCCGGGACAGGCACCTACGAGCAGTACTTC,CAISAPGTGTYEQYF
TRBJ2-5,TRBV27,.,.,TGTGCCAGCACTCGGGCAGGGGCGGAAGAGACCCAGTACTTC,CASTRAGAEETQYF
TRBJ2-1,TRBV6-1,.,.,TGTGCCAGCAGTGCCCAAAAGGGCGGTGAGCAGTTCTTC,CASSAQKGGEQFF
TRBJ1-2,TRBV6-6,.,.,TGTGCCAGCAGTTCAACCGGGACAAGTCGGGGCTACACCTTC,CASSSTGTSRGYTF
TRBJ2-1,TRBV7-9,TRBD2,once,TGTGCCAGCAGCTTAAGGTTGCGGGCGGGAGCATCCTACAATGAGCAGTTCTTC,CASSLRLRAGASYNEQFF
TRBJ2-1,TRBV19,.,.,TGTGCCAGTACCCCCGGGAGCGCCTACAATGAGCAGTTCTTC,CASTPGSAYNEQFF
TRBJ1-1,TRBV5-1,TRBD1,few,TGCGCCAGCGGCAGGGGGTATGGCACTGAAGCTTTCTTT,CASGRGYGTEAFF
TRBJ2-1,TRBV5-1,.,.,TGCGCCAGCAGCTTACTAAACAATGAGCAGTTCTTC,CASSLLNNEQFF
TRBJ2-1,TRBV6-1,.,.,TGTGCCAGCAGTGAAGATAGCTCCTACAATGAGCAGTTCTTC,CASSEDSSYNEQFF